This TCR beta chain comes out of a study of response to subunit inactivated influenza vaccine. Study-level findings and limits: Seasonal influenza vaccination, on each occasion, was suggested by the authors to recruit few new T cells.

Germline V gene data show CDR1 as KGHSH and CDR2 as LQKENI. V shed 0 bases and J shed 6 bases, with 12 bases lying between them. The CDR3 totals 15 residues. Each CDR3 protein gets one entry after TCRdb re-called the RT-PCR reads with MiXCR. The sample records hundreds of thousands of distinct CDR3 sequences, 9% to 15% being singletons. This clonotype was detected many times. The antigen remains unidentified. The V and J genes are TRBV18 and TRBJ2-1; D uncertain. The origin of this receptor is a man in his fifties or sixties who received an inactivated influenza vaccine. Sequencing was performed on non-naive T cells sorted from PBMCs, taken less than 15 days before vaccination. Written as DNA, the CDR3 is TGTGCCAGCTCACCACCGGCTCTAATGAGCAATGAGCAGTTCTTC. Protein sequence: CASSPPALMSNEQFF.